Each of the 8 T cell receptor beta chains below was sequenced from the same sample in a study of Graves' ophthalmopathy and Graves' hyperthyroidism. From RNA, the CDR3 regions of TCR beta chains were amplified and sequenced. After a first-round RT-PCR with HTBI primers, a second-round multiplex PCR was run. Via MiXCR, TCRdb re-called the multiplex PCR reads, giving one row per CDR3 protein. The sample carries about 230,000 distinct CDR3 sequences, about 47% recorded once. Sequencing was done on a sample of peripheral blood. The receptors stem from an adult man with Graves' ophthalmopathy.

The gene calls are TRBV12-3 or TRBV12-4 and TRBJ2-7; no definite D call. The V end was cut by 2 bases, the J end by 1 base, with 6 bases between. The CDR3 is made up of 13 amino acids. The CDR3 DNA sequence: TGTGCCAGCAGTTTAATGCAGTCCTACGAGCAGTACTTC. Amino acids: CASSLMQSYEQYF.

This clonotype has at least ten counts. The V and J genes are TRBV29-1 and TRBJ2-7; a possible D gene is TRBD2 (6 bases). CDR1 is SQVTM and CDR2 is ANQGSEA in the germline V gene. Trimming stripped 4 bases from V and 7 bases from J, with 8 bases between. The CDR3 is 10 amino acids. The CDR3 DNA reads TGCAGCGTTGGGGCGGGAGAGCAGTACTTC. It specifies CSVGAGEQYF.

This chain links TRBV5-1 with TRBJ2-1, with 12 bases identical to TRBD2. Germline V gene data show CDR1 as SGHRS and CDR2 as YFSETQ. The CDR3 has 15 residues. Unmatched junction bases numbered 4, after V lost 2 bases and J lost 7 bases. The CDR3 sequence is CASSFLAGGENEQFF. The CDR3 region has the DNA TGCGCCAGCAGCTTCCTAGCGGGGGGGGAAAATGAGCAGTTCTTC.

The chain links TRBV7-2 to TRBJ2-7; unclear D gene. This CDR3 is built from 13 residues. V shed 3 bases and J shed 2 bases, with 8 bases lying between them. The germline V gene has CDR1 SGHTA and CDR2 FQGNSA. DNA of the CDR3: TGTGCCAGCAGCTTTGGGTTCCCCTACGAGCAGTACTTC. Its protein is CASSFGFPYEQYF.

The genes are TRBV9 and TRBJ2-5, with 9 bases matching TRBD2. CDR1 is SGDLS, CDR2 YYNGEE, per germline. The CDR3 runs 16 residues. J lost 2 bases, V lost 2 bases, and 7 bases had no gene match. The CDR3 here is CASSVNSGGPQETQYF. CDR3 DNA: TGTGCCAGCAGCGTCAATAGCGGGGGCCCTCAAGAGACCCAGTACTTC. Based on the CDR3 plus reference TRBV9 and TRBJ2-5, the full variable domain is DSGVTQTPKHLITATGQRVTLRCSPRSGDLSVYWYQQSLDQGLQFLIQYYNGEERAKGNILERFSAQQFPDLHSELNLSSLELGDSALYFCASSVNSGGPQETQYFGPGTRLLVL.

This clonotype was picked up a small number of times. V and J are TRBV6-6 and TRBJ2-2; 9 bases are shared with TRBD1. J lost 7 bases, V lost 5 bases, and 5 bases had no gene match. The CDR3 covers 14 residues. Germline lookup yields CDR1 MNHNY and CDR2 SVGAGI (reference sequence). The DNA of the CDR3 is TGTGCCAGCAGTAACAGGGGGCGGAGCGGGGAGCTGTTTTTT. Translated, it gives CASSNRGRSGELFF.

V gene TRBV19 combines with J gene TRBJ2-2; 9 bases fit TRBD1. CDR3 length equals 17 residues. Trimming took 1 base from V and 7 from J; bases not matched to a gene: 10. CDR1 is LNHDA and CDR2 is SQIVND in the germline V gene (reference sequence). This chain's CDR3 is CASSIVGTGKIGGELFF. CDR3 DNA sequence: TGTGCCAGTAGTATAGTAGGGACAGGGAAAATCGGCGGGGAGCTGTTTTTT.

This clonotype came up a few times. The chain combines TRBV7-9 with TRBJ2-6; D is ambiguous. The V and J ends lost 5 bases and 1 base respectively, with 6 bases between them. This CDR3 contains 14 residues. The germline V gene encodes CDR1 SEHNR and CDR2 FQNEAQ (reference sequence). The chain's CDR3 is CASSKFSGANVLTF. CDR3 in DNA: TGTGCCAGCAGCAAGTTTTCTGGGGCCAACGTCCTGACTTTC.